The T cell receptor (beta chain) described here comes from a study of T cells after yellow fever vaccination (dated by TCRdb to the late 2010s). General notes on the study: The SMART-Seq v4 Ultra Low Input RNA kit was used to prepare libraries from fractions with low cell numbers. To follow T-cell clones before and after primary and booster YFV17D yellow fever vaccination, bulk TCR alpha and beta repertoires were sequenced over time. Two healthy male donors made up the cohort, one aged 18 to 30 years and the other aged 30 to 39 years. Bulk PBMC replicates and cell subsets were isolated from blood drawn at multiple timepoints before and after both primary and secondary immunization. Findings and caveats that apply to the study as a whole: Most clones expanded after primary vaccination (almost 98% of CD4 and roughly 91% of CD8) were re-detected after the booster, suggesting that broad memory maintenance occurred. Computational filtering was required because FACS-sorted repertoires could contain abundant contaminating clonotypes from the bulk population. The secondary T-cell response was weaker than the primary response but faster, peaking on day 5 instead of day 15. A small share of clonotypes occurred in both CD4 and CD8 compartments, likely arising from convergent recombination. Only a couple of donors were included in the study, so the extent to which the findings can be generalized is limited.

The CDR3 goes from the cysteine to the phenylalanine over 14 residues. Only CDR3 DNA is held: 42 bases, read in frame from base 1. Trimming leaves V shorter by 1 base and J shorter by 6 bases, with the junction holding 4 bases beyond the gene matches. TCR cDNA was synthesized by 5'RACE template switching, which introduced a universal primer site and unique molecular identifiers. cDNA synthesis was primed from both the TCR alpha and TCR beta constant segments. Library amplification involved two PCR steps, and the second step added sample barcodes and sequencing adapters. Libraries were sequenced on Illumina HiSeq 2500 (2x100 bp) or NovaSeq (2x150 bp). The study's own analysis went as follows. Reads were demultiplexed and collapsed into UMI consensus sequences with MIGEC, and V(D)J alignment was performed with MiXCR. Vaccine-responding clonotypes were identified with edgeR using replicate PBMC samples, with FDR below 0.01 and a log2 fold change above 5 up to day 15 being required. Each bulk clonotype received a CD4 or CD8 identity based on whether the sequenced CD4 or CD8 repertoire contained that clonotype at higher abundance. The raw public data were reprocessed by TCRdb itself: fastp quality trimming at Q25, MiXCR clonotype calling, in-frame beta chains only. A single entry per CDR3 protein holds the most common genes and DNA from its merged rows. TCRdb, not the original authors, processed these V and J calls. For this sample there are about 350,000 distinct CDR3 sequences; 7% to 10% appear just once. The ten largest account for 15% to 20% of the sample.

The treatment or condition label, as the study defines it: live attenuated yellow fever vaccine strain. Two biological replicates of bulk PBMCs were collected at each blood-draw timepoint. A standard Ficoll-Paque protocol was used to isolate PBMCs from peripheral blood. TriZol was used to extract RNA from bulk PBMCs, from CD4 and CD8 fractions, and from dextramer-positive and dextramer-negative fractions. In this sample, this clonotype turned up a few times. The antigen it binds to is not known. Per-nucleotide qualities are absent, and no much larger clonotype sits a single base away. The sequencing here drew on PBMCs, taken more than 35 days after the first yellow fever vaccination. The TCR originated in a man aged 18 to 30 who received the YFV17D yellow fever vaccine. The sequence is built from TRBV12-3 or TRBV12-4 and TRBJ2-5; TRBD1 fits 8 bases in the junction. This receptor carries the CDR3 CASSLDQGAKTQYF. The bases are TGTGCCAGCAGTTTAGATCAGGGGGCTAAGACCCAGTACTTC.